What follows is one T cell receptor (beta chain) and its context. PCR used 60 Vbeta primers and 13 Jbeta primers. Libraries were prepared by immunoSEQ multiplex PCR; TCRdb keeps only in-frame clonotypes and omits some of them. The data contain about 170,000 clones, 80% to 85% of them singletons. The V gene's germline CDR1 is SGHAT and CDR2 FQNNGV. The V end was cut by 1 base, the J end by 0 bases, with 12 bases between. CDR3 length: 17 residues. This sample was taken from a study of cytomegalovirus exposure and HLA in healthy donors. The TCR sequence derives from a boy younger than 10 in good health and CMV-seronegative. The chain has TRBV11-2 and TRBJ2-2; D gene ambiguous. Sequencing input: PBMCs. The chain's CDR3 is CASSLGHESANTGELFF. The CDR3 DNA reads TGTGCCAGCAGCTTAGGGCACGAATCCGCGAACACCGGGGAGCTGTTTTTT.